The 23 T cell receptor beta chains in this list originate from one sample, sequenced in a study of shared clonotypes between healthy human individuals. Data came from immunoSEQ multiplex PCR; TCRdb stores just in-frame clones and leaves some out. The sample yields about 2.4 million clones, roughly 93% seen once. The source material was naive CD4+ T cells from PBMCs. Subset denoted: CD45RA+ positively selected. These receptors were taken from a man between 18 and 35 years old in good health. Some clones in this sample may be carry-over from other donors' samples.

This chain links TRBV7-2 with TRBJ2-1; the D is unclear. CDR3 length: 13 residues. Trimming removed 5 bases from V and 1 base from J, with 6 bases in between. Germline assignment: CDR1 SGHTA and CDR2 FQGNSA. The CDR3 sequence: CASSRLSYNEQFF. For the CDR3, the DNA is TGTGCCAGCAGCCGCCTGTCCTACAATGAGCAGTTCTTC.

This chain connects TRBV2 to TRBJ2-1, with unresolved D. Trimming pared 4 bases from V and 0 bases from J, leaving 10 bases between. This CDR3 spans 15 amino acids. Germline loops: CDR1 SNHLY, CDR2 FYNNEI. The CDR3 reads CASSGAPRSYNEQFF. The CDR3 coding sequence is TGTGCCAGCAGTGGGGCTCCCCGCTCCTACAATGAGCAGTTCTTC.

The chain recombines TRBV27 with TRBJ2-1, with D perhaps TRBD1 or TRBD2 (5 bases each). CDR3 length: 14 residues. Germline assignment: CDR1 MNHEY and CDR2 SMNVEV (reference sequence). Trimming took 4 bases from V and 10 from J, leaving 17 bases between them. The CDR3 region has the DNA TGTGCCAGCAGTTCACCCGGGACGCCAGGCGAGCAGTTCTTC. Encoded protein: CASSSPGTPGEQFF.

This sequence joins TRBV4-1 and TRBJ1-5; D gene unclear. The CDR3 consists of 15 residues. Germline loops: CDR1 MGHRA, CDR2 YSYEKL. Deletions cut 3 bases from V and 6 bases from J, with 15 bases between. The CDR3 protein is CASSQTALVSQPQHF. The DNA for the CDR3 is TGCGCCAGCAGCCAGACGGCCCTGGTGAGTCAGCCCCAGCATTTT.

The rearrangement uses TRBV14 and TRBJ2-3; no clear D gene. The CDR3 is made up of 12 amino acids. The V gene lost 2 bases and the J gene lost 4 bases, with 4 bases spanning the gap. Germline V gene lookup returns CDR1 SGHDN and CDR2 FVKESK. The CDR3 here is CASSQRADTQYF. The DNA for the CDR3 is TGTGCCAGCAGCCAAAGAGCAGATACGCAGTATTTT.

The CDR3 sequence is CASSWTGGLTEAFF. Here the CDR3 DNA reads TGTGCCAGCAGCTGGACAGGGGGCTTAACTGAAGCTTTCTTT. V and J are TRBV7-9 and TRBJ1-1; 11 bases are a match to TRBD1. The CDR3 is 14 residues long. Germline CDR1 is SEHNR and CDR2 is FQNEAQ (reference sequence). Trimming cost V 4 bases and J 5 bases; bases outside gene matches: 3.

The rearrangement uses TRBV5-1 and TRBJ2-5; D not resolved. CDR1 is SGHRS, CDR2 YFSETQ, per germline. Trimming took 1 base from V and 5 from J, leaving 15 bases between them. The CDR3 loop spans 15 amino acids. CDR3 sequence reads: CASSLFMQMGETQYF. Here the CDR3 DNA reads TGCGCCAGCAGCTTGTTTATGCAGATGGGGGAGACCCAGTACTTC.

This chain joins TRBV9 and TRBJ2-2; 7 nucleotides align to TRBD1. From germline, CDR1 is SGDLS and CDR2 YYNGEE. There are 15 residues in the CDR3. With V trimmed by 3 bases and J by 7 bases, 9 bases remained unmatched. The CDR3 spells CASSAGQVRVGELFF. The CDR3 DNA is TGTGCCAGCAGCGCCGGACAGGTTCGGGTCGGGGAGCTGTTTTTT. Full variable domain (remainder filled in from reference TRBV9 and TRBJ2-2): DSGVTQTPKHLITATGQRVTLRCSPRSGDLSVYWYQQSLDQGLQFLIQYYNGEERAKGNILERFSAQQFPDLHSELNLSSLELGDSALYFCASSAGQVRVGELFFGEGSRLTVL.

V usage is TRBV7-3 and J usage is TRBJ2-5, with a possible D match to TRBD2 (6 bases). Germline CDR1 and CDR2: SGHTA and FQGTGA. The CDR3 sequence is 14 residues long. The V end was cut by 2 bases, the J end by 0 bases, with 7 bases between. In nucleotides, the CDR3 is TGTGCCAGCAGCTTAGCGGGGTACCAAGAGACCCAGTACTTC. Residues: CASSLAGYQETQYF.

This clone has a handful of counts. The rearrangement uses TRBV6-5 and TRBJ1-2; 10 bases fit TRBD1. There are 15 residues in the CDR3. Per the germline V gene, CDR1 is MNHEY and CDR2 is SVGAGI. V shed 2 bases and J 7 bases; nucleotides not matched to a gene: 7. The CDR3 sequence is CASSYGADRGFGYTF. The CDR3, as DNA: TGTGCCAGCAGTTACGGCGCGGACAGGGGGTTTGGCTACACCTTC.

The sample holds one count of this clone. J is TRBJ2-1 and V is TRBV2, with TRBD1 identical over 8 bases. Trimming cost V 6 bases and J 2 bases; bases outside gene matches: 6. The CDR3 covers 15 residues. Germline-derived CDR1 and CDR2 are SNHLY and FYNNEI. CDR3 loop: CASSLDREPYNEQFF. CDR3 DNA: TGTGCCAGCAGCTTGGACAGGGAACCCTACAATGAGCAGTTCTTC. Using reference TRBV2 and TRBJ2-1 for the parts outside the CDR3, the full variable domain is EPEVTQTPSHQVTQMGQEVILRCVPISNHLYFYWYRQILGQKVEFLVSFYNNEISEKSEIFDDQFSVERPDGSNFTLKIRSTKLEDSAMYFCASSLDREPYNEQFFGPGTRLTVL.

The chain joins TRBV7-9 to TRBJ1-6; D is ambiguous. Trimming took off 0 bases at V and 10 bases at J, with 10 bases between the two ends. Per the germline V gene, CDR1 is SEHNR and CDR2 is FQNEAQ (reference sequence). The CDR3 totals 14 residues. CDR3 sequence (DNA): TGTGCCAGCAGCTTAGCATCTGAAACATCACCCCTCCACTTT. Its translation is CASSLASETSPLHF. The full variable domain, completed using reference TRBV7-9 and TRBJ1-6, is DTGVSQNPRHKITKRGQNVTFRCDPISEHNRLYWYRQTLGQGPEFLTYFQNEAQLEKSRLLSDRFSAERPKGSFSTLEIQRTEQGDSAMYLCASSLASETSPLHFGNGTRLTVT.

The rearrangement links TRBV6-5 to TRBJ2-7, with a weak D call TRBD1 (6 bases). The CDR3 covers 14 residues. The germline V gene has CDR1 MNHEY and CDR2 SVGAGI. V lost 2 bases, J lost 0 bases, and 8 bases lay in between. This chain's CDR3 is CASSYPDSSYEQYF. The CDR3 DNA follows: TGTGCCAGCAGTTACCCGGACAGCTCCTACGAGCAGTACTTC.

This chain joins TRBV5-1 and TRBJ2-3; D is unresolved. The CDR3 has 15 residues. Deletions cut 0 bases from V and 2 bases from J, with 10 bases between. In germline, CDR1 is SGHRS, CDR2 YFSETQ. CDR3 DNA sequence: TGCGCCAGCAGCTTGGCCGGTACAAACACAGATACGCAGTATTTT. Encoded protein: CASSLAGTNTDTQYF.

V usage is TRBV5-1 and J usage is TRBJ1-1; D is unresolved. The CDR3 has 13 amino acids. The germline V gene has CDR1 SGHRS and CDR2 YFSETQ. Trimming stripped 6 bases from V and 1 base from J, with 10 bases between. This chain's CDR3 is CASTTDQNTEAFF. The CDR3 DNA reads as TGCGCCAGCACGACCGACCAGAACACTGAAGCTTTCTTT.

The rearrangement links TRBV5-1 to TRBJ1-2; no definite D call. With 5 bases removed from V and 3 bases from J, the gap between germline ends came to 11 bases. The CDR3 spans 13 residues. Germline V gene data show CDR1 as SGHRS and CDR2 as YFSETQ. This CDR3 reads CASSQYRDYGYTF. In DNA form, the CDR3 reads TGCGCCAGCAGTCAGTACAGAGACTATGGCTACACCTTC.

This clone was observed a single time. The chain is built from TRBV28 and TRBJ2-5; a possible D gene is TRBD2 (6 bases). The V end lost 2 bases, the J end lost 2 bases, and 12 bases lay between the germline ends. The CDR3 runs 15 residues. Germline CDR1 reads MDHEN; CDR2 reads SYDVKM. The CDR3 reads CASSLAAGLQETQYF. CDR3 nucleotides: TGTGCCAGCAGTTTAGCGGCGGGGTTACAAGAGACCCAGTACTTC.

This clone was counted once. The V and J genes are TRBV9 and TRBJ1-3, with TRBD1 matching 10 bases. Germline V lookup: CDR1 SGDLS, CDR2 YYNGEE. With 4 bases clipped from V and 1 base from J, the junction kept 8 bases outside the gene matches. CDR3 length equals 17 residues. The CDR3 DNA reads as TGTGCCAGCAGCACCCGGACAGGGGGAAGTTCTGGAAACACCATATATTTT. It yields the protein CASSTRTGGSSGNTIYF. Using reference TRBV9 and TRBJ1-3 for the parts outside the CDR3, the full variable domain is DSGVTQTPKHLITATGQRVTLRCSPRSGDLSVYWYQQSLDQGLQFLIQYYNGEERAKGNILERFSAQQFPDLHSELNLSSLELGDSALYFCASSTRTGGSSGNTIYFGEGSWLTVV.

The chain combines TRBV20-1 with TRBJ2-1; D might be TRBD2 (6 bases). Trimming stripped 6 bases from V and 14 bases from J, with 14 bases between. The CDR3 runs 10 residues. Germline V gene data show CDR1 as DFQATT and CDR2 as SNEGSKA (reference sequence). The CDR3 nucleotides are TGCAGTGCGGGACTCCAGGAGAAGTTCTTC. This sequence encodes CSAGLQEKFF.

The chain links TRBV28 to TRBJ1-5; D gene unclear. CDR3 length equals 12 residues. Deletions cut 2 bases from V and 9 bases from J, with 8 bases between. Germline values: CDR1 MDHEN, CDR2 SYDVKM. In DNA form, the CDR3 reads TGTGCCAGCAGTTTACGGCGCTTGCCCCAGCATTTT. Translating it yields CASSLRRLPQHF.

This clone is a singleton in its sample. V is TRBV28 and J is TRBJ1-2; unclear D gene. Trimming removed 6 bases at V and 2 bases at J, with 13 bases between. This CDR3 comprises 14 residues. The germline gives CDR1 MDHEN, CDR2 SYDVKM. This CDR3 is CASSSPVGNYGYTF. The CDR3 nucleotides read TGTGCCAGCAGCTCCCCGGTCGGGAACTATGGCTACACCTTC.

DNA of the CDR3: TGCGCCAGCAGCCAAGGATTTTCGCAGGGACCCTACGAGCAGTACTTC. Translated: CASSQGFSQGPYEQYF. The chain links TRBV4-1 to TRBJ2-7; D is tentatively TRBD1 or TRBD2 (5 bases each). Germline V gives CDR1 MGHRA, CDR2 YSYEKL. V lost 1 base, J lost 2 bases, and 15 bases lay in between. The CDR3 consists of 16 residues.

The chain combines TRBV13 with TRBJ2-7; the D is unclear. CDR1 is PRHDT, CDR2 FYEKMQ, per germline (reference sequence). This CDR3 has 12 amino acids. V was pared by 3 bases and J by 3 bases, with 6 bases between. The CDR3: CASSFADYEQYF. CDR3 DNA: TGTGCCAGCAGCTTTGCGGACTACGAGCAGTACTTC.